This entry describes one T cell receptor beta chain. Other DNA variants within this sample encode the same CDR3. Source study methods: Amplification of reference gene primers provided the estimated nucleated cell counts. The table came from immunoSEQ multiplex PCR; TCRdb's copy has only in-frame clones and leaves some out. For V, J and clone size, that table is used; D and trimming come from the DNA. Among about 120,000 clones listed, more than 80% were seen once. The CDR3 runs to 14 residues. V lost 5 bases and J 2 bases, leaving 12 bases between the germline ends. The V gene's germline CDR1 is LNHDA and CDR2 SQIVND (reference sequence). The sample comes from a study of blood T cell repertoires in COVID-19. Whole-study context: Material from acute and convalescent COVID-19 was sourced from the United States, Italy and Spain. Sources were T cells, B-cell-depleted T cells, or PBMCs; the material itself was cDNA or gDNA.

This receptor was taken from a man aged 70-80 years with active or convalescent COVID-19. The rearrangement uses TRBV19 and TRBJ1-1; possible D gene TRBD1, 6 bases. What was sequenced was peripheral blood. The CDR3 DNA reads TGTGCCAGTAGTGTCGGACAGCTCAACACTGAAGCTTTCTTT. It codes for CASSVGQLNTEAFF.